A single sample gave rise to the 26 T cell receptor beta chains below, sequenced in a study of cytomegalovirus exposure and HLA in healthy donors (dated by TCRdb to 2015 to 2018). Library method: the immunoSEQ multiplex PCR assay. A mixture of 60 forward primers for TCR Vbeta segments and 13 reverse primers for TCR Jbeta segments was used in the multiplex PCR. TCRdb provides this immuneACCESS table in a form limited to in-frame rearrangements. Some clones are lacking; in checked studies, under half of them reflect an unresolved V gene, and why the rest are absent is not known. The sample yields roughly 120,000 clones; around 84% were counted once. Of the sample, roughly 3% falls within the top ten clones. The material sequenced was PBMCs. The receptors were sampled from a woman between 18 and 30 years old in good health and CMV-seropositive.

The chain combines TRBV27 with TRBJ2-1; 7 nucleotides line up with TRBD1. From germline, CDR1 is MNHEY and CDR2 SMNVEV (reference sequence). CDR3 length: 14 amino acids. J was trimmed by 8 bases and V by 3 bases; bases with no gene match: 7. Written as DNA, the CDR3 is TGTGCCAGCAGTTTCGAGGGGGCCGTGGATGAGCAGTTCTTC. This gives the protein CASSFEGAVDEQFF.

This chain connects TRBV23-1 to TRBJ2-6; 7 nucleotides agree with TRBD1. TRBV23-1 is given ORF status, its function remaining uncertain. The CDR3 sequence is 21 residues long. The ends lost 0 bases at V and 3 bases at J; junction bases unmatched: 17. Here the CDR3 reads CASSQSPRGWNKGYGANVLTF. The CDR3 bases are TGCGCCAGCAGTCAATCTCCCAGGGGGTGGAATAAGGGCTATGGGGCCAACGTCCTGACTTTC.

This clone showed up just once. V gene TRBV19 combines with J gene TRBJ2-5; 7 nucleotides line up with TRBD1. The J call may be wrong; the DNA end is better matched by TRBJ2-7. The germline V gene encodes CDR1 LNHDA and CDR2 SQIVND (reference sequence). The CDR3 contains 21 residues. Written as DNA, the CDR3 is TGTGCCAGTACACGCCACAGGGGTTCCGTTCTTGGGCCCCAAAAAGCATACGAGCAGTACTTC. Translating gives CASTRHRGSVLGPQKAYEQYF.

The chain uses TRBV10-3 and TRBJ1-3, with 8 bases matching TRBD1. The ends lost 3 bases at V and 7 bases at J; junction bases unmatched: 8. The germline V gene encodes CDR1 ENHRY and CDR2 SYGVKD. This CDR3 contains 15 residues. The CDR3 here is CAISDETGDVNTIYF. For the CDR3, the DNA is TGTGCCATCAGTGATGAGACAGGGGATGTCAACACCATATATTTT.

V gene TRBV5-1 combines with J gene TRBJ2-1, with TRBD2 identical over 11 bases. Germline V gene sequence: CDR1 SGHRS, CDR2 YFSETQ. CDR3 size: 16 residues. J lost 8 bases, V lost 0 bases, and 7 bases had no gene match. The CDR3 here is CASSLVSGGVSDEQFF. Written as DNA, the CDR3 is TGCGCCAGCAGCTTGGTTAGCGGGGGGGTCTCGGATGAGCAGTTCTTC.

The chain recombines TRBV30 with TRBJ1-4, with 8 bases lining up with TRBD1. Germline V CDR1 and CDR2: GTSNPN, SVGIG (reference sequence). The CDR3 is 14 residues long. J was trimmed by 8 bases and V by 2 bases; bases with no gene match: 7. CDR3 sequence reads: CAWSNGQGREKLFF. CDR3 in DNA: TGTGCCTGGAGTAACGGACAGGGTAGGGAAAAACTGTTTTTT.

The chain couples TRBV19 to TRBJ2-6; D uncertain. Trimming pared 1 base from V and 1 base from J, leaving 5 bases between. CDR1 is LNHDA and CDR2 is SQIVND in the germline V gene (reference sequence). The CDR3 loop spans 15 amino acids. The CDR3 region is CASSIAGSGANVLTF. Here the CDR3 DNA reads TGTGCCAGTAGTATAGCCGGGTCTGGGGCCAACGTCCTGACTTTC.

This clone was recorded only once. The chain links TRBV12-5 to TRBJ2-4, with D possibly TRBD2 on 6 matching bases. V was clipped by 0 bases and J by 2 bases, with 20 bases between them. The germline CDR1 and CDR2 sequences are LGHNT and FRNRAP. The CDR3 extends over 19 amino acids. The CDR3 DNA follows: TGTGCTAGTGGTTTGGTTGTCAAAGGCGGGGACGGGACCAAAAACATTCAGTACTTC. Encoded protein: CASGLVVKGGDGTKNIQYF.

The rearrangement links TRBV27 to TRBJ1-6, with D perhaps TRBD1 (5 bases). This CDR3 spans 15 amino acids. Per germline, CDR1 MNHEY and CDR2 SMNVEV (reference sequence). With 8 bases removed from V and 7 bases from J, the gap between germline ends came to 18 bases. The CDR3 sequence: CASLQQGTINSPLHF. In DNA form, the CDR3 reads TGTGCCAGCTTACAACAAGGGACTATCAATTCACCCCTCCACTTT.

This clone was counted between two and nine times. This chain joins TRBV29-1 and TRBJ1-4; TRBD1 might be the D (5 bases). V lost 1 base to trimming and J lost 7 bases, with 10 bases between them. The CDR3 is 13 residues long. CDR1 and CDR2 from the germline V gene are SQVTM and ANQGSEA. CDR3 DNA: TGCAGCGTTGAAGCAGGGAACGGTGAAAAACTGTTTTTT. Protein sequence: CSVEAGNGEKLFF.

In its sample, this clone was seen a few times. The J gene is TRBJ1-1, the V gene TRBV9; D possibly corresponds to TRBD1 (5 bases). The CDR3 covers 13 residues. CDR1 and CDR2 (germline): SGDLS, YYNGEE. The V and J ends lost 1 base and 1 base respectively, with 5 bases between them. As DNA, the CDR3 is TGTGCCAGCAGCGTACAGGGGAACACTGAAGCTTTCTTT. It yields the protein CASSVQGNTEAFF.

CDR3 coding DNA: TGTGCCAGCAGCGGGCTAGCGCTCTACAATGAGCAGTTCTTC. Translation gives CASSGLALYNEQFF. The gene calls are TRBV6-5 and TRBJ2-1, with a possible D match to TRBD2 (6 bases). Germline CDR1 reads MNHEY; CDR2 reads SVGAGI. The V gene lost 6 bases and the J gene lost 3 bases, with 12 bases spanning the gap. The CDR3 runs 14 residues.

The chain combines TRBV14 with TRBJ2-1; TRBD2 agrees at 15 bases. J gave up 7 bases and V 5 bases, and 9 bases lay outside the gene matches. Looked up from germline, CDR1 is SGHDN and CDR2 is FVKESK. The CDR3 has 17 residues. The CDR3 here is CASSNGLAGGPGNEQFF. In nucleotides, the CDR3 is TGTGCCAGCAGCAACGGACTAGCGGGGGGGCCCGGTAATGAGCAGTTCTTC.

V and J are TRBV10-3 and TRBJ2-1; weak D call: TRBD1 (6 bases). This CDR3 is 16 amino acids long. The V gene's germline CDR1 is ENHRY and CDR2 SYGVKD. V was trimmed by 7 bases and J by 0 bases, leaving 16 bases between them. The CDR3 DNA follows: TGTGCCATCACCCTACAGGGTATAGGCTCCTACAATGAGCAGTTCTTC. Translation gives CAITLQGIGSYNEQFF.

V is TRBV15 and J is TRBJ2-7, with D tentatively TRBD1 (6 bases). The CDR3 runs to 16 residues. Trimming cost V 3 bases and J 2 bases, with 17 bases left between them. The germline V gene encodes CDR1 LNHNV and CDR2 YYDKDF (reference sequence). The CDR3 loop reads CATSSVRLDSPYEQYF. CDR3 nucleotide sequence: TGTGCCACCAGCAGTGTTCGGCTGGACAGTCCCTACGAGCAGTACTTC.

V gene TRBV5-1 combines with J gene TRBJ2-3; 15 bases line up with TRBD2. CDR1 SGHRS and CDR2 YFSETQ come from the germline V gene. This CDR3 has 21 amino acids. J lost 6 bases, V lost 0 bases, and 17 bases had no gene match. CDR3 protein: CASSLDGGGLAGGHRVDTQYF. The CDR3 DNA follows: TGCGCCAGCAGCTTGGATGGTGGGGGACTAGCGGGGGGTCACCGGGTGGATACGCAGTATTTT.

The rearrangement links TRBV4-1 to TRBJ2-7; tentatively, D is TRBD2 (5 bases). The CDR3 has 12 residues. Germline values: CDR1 MGHRA, CDR2 YSYEKL. V was pared by 0 bases and J by 7 bases, with 7 bases between. CDR3 sequence: CASSQDSGEQYF. The CDR3 DNA is TGCGCCAGCAGCCAAGATTCGGGGGAGCAGTACTTC.

The chain recombines TRBV9 with TRBJ2-3, with 16 bases fitting TRBD2. With V trimmed by 7 bases and J by 4 bases, 12 bases remained unmatched. Germline V lookup: CDR1 SGDLS, CDR2 YYNGEE. The CDR3 runs 18 residues. CDR3 in DNA: TGTGCCAGCCGACCGGGACTAGCGGGGGGGCATGACGCAGATACGCAGTATTTT. Translation: CASRPGLAGGHDADTQYF.

CDR3 nucleotides: TGTGCCAGCAGTGAATTTCCCGCGGGGGGAAGAAACACTGAAGCTTTCTTT. Its translation: CASSEFPAGGRNTEAFF. V gene TRBV25-1 combines with J gene TRBJ1-1; tentatively, D is TRBD1 (5 bases). The CDR3 covers 17 residues. Trimming removed 1 base from V and 2 bases from J, with 17 bases in between. Germline V CDR1 and CDR2: MGHDK, SYGVNS.

This clone was observed once. V gene TRBV5-5 combines with J gene TRBJ2-7; D perhaps matches TRBD2 (6 bases). Germline CDR1 and CDR2: SGHKS and YYEKEE (reference sequence). The CDR3 totals 14 residues. V was trimmed by 4 bases and J by 5 bases, leaving 16 bases between them. The CDR3 nucleotides read TGTGCCAGCAGCCCCTGGGCGACGGGGGACGAGCAGTACTTC. Translation: CASSPWATGDEQYF.

In its sample, this clone was seen once. The genes are TRBV14 and TRBJ2-7; 10 bases are a match to TRBD2. The CDR3 spans 14 residues. Germline trimming cut 3 bases from V and 4 bases from J; bases unmatched to any gene: 3. Germline-derived CDR1 and CDR2 are SGHDN and FVKESK. CDR3 nucleotide sequence: TGTGCCAGCAGCCATATAGCGGGGGGTTACGAGCAGTACTTC. Encoded protein: CASSHIAGGYEQYF.

V usage is TRBV5-6 and J usage is TRBJ2-1; maybe TRBD1 (6 bases). The CDR3 runs to 15 residues. Per germline, CDR1 SGHDT and CDR2 YYEEEE. V was cut by 3 bases and J by 6 bases, with 16 bases left in between. Here the CDR3 reads CASSSTQTGFNEQFF. Here the CDR3 DNA reads TGTGCCAGCAGCTCCACCCAAACAGGGTTCAATGAGCAGTTCTTC.

The chain uses TRBV7-6 and TRBJ2-5, with D perhaps matching TRBD2 (6 bases). Germline V gives CDR1 SGHVS, CDR2 FNYEAQ. V lost 4 bases to trimming and J lost 5 bases, with 23 bases between them. The CDR3 consists of 17 residues. The CDR3 DNA sequence: TGTGCCAGCAGCTCCCCAATCGCGGGGCAGGTAGTGGAGACCCAGTACTTC. Protein sequence: CASSSPIAGQVVETQYF. Combining the CDR3 with reference TRBV7-6 and TRBJ2-5 gives the whole variable domain GAGVSQSPRYKVTKRGQDVALRCDPISGHVSLYWYRQALGQGPEFLTYFNYEAQQDKSGLPNDRFSAERPEGSISTLTIQRTEQRDSAMYRCASSSPIAGQVVETQYFGPGTRLLVL.

This clone has more than one count but fewer than ten. The chain carries TRBV19 and TRBJ2-1, with 7 nucleotides matching TRBD1. Per germline, CDR1 LNHDA and CDR2 SQIVND (reference sequence). The V gene end was trimmed by 6 bases and the J gene end by 6 bases; junction bases not matched to a gene: 5. This CDR3 is 13 amino acids long. The CDR3 bases are TGTGCCAGTAGGAAAGGGGGCCGCAATGAGCAGTTCTTC. Its protein product is CASRKGGRNEQFF.

This clone was seen more than once but under ten times. V usage is TRBV6-4 and J usage is TRBJ2-2; 11 positions agree with TRBD2. CDR1 and CDR2 from the germline V gene are MRHNA and SNTAGT. The J segment lost 3 bases and the V segment lost 7 bases, leaving 7 bases of the junction unmatched. The CDR3 covers 16 residues. Here the CDR3 reads CASKENSGGDTGELFF. CDR3 in DNA: TGTGCCAGCAAAGAAAATAGCGGGGGGGACACCGGGGAGCTGTTTTTT.

The chain links TRBV6-1 to TRBJ2-3; the match to TRBD2 covers 9 bases. V lost 4 bases to trimming and J lost 5 bases; unmatched junction nucleotides: 7. Germline V gene lookup returns CDR1 MNHNS and CDR2 SASEGT. CDR3 size: 15 residues. The CDR3 coding sequence is TGTGCCAGCAGTGCCGTGCGGGGGGGCGTAGATACGCAGTATTTT. Its translation is CASSAVRGGVDTQYF.